This entry is about one T cell receptor (beta chain). What it recognizes is unknown. This record comes from a study of cytomegalovirus exposure and HLA in healthy donors. Study findings and constraints: An ancestry cluster, one associated with Asian ancestry, reportedly showed fewer N-insertions than the 666-donor mean in a later analysis. Most TCR sequences were seen very rarely across donors, but some public TCRs occurred in many. In a later analysis, DRB1 alleles had the most associated TCRs; HLA-C alleles the fewest.

These donors, healthy bone marrow donors, were studied. The CDR3 runs 13 residues. Trimming took 3 bases from V and 6 from J; bases not matched to a gene: 3. Per the germline V gene, CDR1 is SGHNT and CDR2 is YYREEE (reference sequence). PCR used 60 Vbeta primers and 13 Jbeta primers. Libraries were prepared by immunoSEQ multiplex PCR; TCRdb keeps only in-frame clonotypes and omits some of them. This table has some 130,000 clones, about 71% appearing once. This clonotype originated in a woman aged 60-70 years in good health and CMV-seropositive. The V gene is TRBV5-4, the J gene TRBJ2-3, with 8 bases fitting TRBD1. The sample consisted of PBMCs. The CDR3 bases are TGTGCCAGCAGCTCGGACAGGGAGGATACGCAGTATTTT. This encodes CASSSDREDTQYF.